This T cell receptor (beta chain) was retrieved from a study of liver allograft versus peripheral blood T cells. Study in general: Repertoires of T cell receptors in transplanted livers were compared with recipients' peripheral blood repertoires. Study-wide results and caveats: It was reported that the T cell receptor repertoires found inside liver allografts differed from those that were detected in peripheral blood.

TCRdb fed the reads into MiXCR, producing one record per CDR3 protein. The data show around 9,000 distinct CDR3 sequences, under 20% seen once. The CDR3 covers 15 residues. Trimming took 7 bases from V and 7 from J, leaving 20 bases between them. From germline, CDR1 is MNHEY and CDR2 SMNVEV (reference sequence). Note on this clonotype: Its antigen is undetermined.

This clonotype was obtained from a human patient who had a liver transplant. Some T cells may be transferred from the graft donor. This chain joins TRBV27 and TRBJ2-4, with D perhaps assigned TRBD1 or TRBD2 (5 bases each). CDR3 residues: CASTLFGQSGNIQYF. DNA for the CDR3: TGTGCCAGCACCCTATTTGGACAATCGGGGAACATTCAGTACTTC.